The clone carrying this T cell receptor (beta chain) was observed a few times. Its target is unknown. This sample was taken from a study of regulatory T cells in long-lasting Graves disease. Across the whole study: In persistent Graves' disease, antithyroid drugs had been taken for over 5 years and TSH receptor antibodies stayed positive.

Noted time point: persistent/refractory GD, antithyroid drugs over 5 years with positive TRAb. RNA isolated from PBMCs was used to make the TCR library. CDR3-region Arm-PCR and iRepertoire HTBI primers produced the TCR beta libraries. TCRdb analysed the multiplex PCR reads with MiXCR anew, one entry per CDR3 protein. The table has some 370,000 distinct CDR3 sequences, more than 20% seen once; the top ten hold 20%. Study results and limitations: Among the persistent patients, fewer than 3,000 public clonotypes were shared, more than the roughly 900 shared among new patients.

CDR3 size: 14 residues. V was clipped by 6 bases and J by 4 bases; unmatched bases: 6. CDR1 is KGHSH, CDR2 LQKENI, per germline. This receptor was identified in a female donor with Graves disease. This chain connects TRBV18 to TRBJ1-5, with 7 nucleotides matching TRBD1. The sequencing here drew on peripheral blood mononuclear cells (PBMCs), taken when the disease was refractory, from a patient treated with antithyroid drugs. The CDR3 loop reads CASSTKQGNQPQHF. In DNA, the CDR3 is TGTGCCAGCTCTACCAAACAGGGGAATCAGCCCCAGCATTTT.